This entry lists 24 T cell receptor beta chains sequenced from one sample in a study of vaccination effects on CD4 cells after COVID-19. Expansion with viral peptide pools was applied to antigen-specific CD4+ T cells by the ViraFEST assay prior to sequencing. Upon completion of approximately ten days in culture, CD4+ T cells were isolated. By PCR, the person was confirmed to have had SARS-CoV-2 infection between March and December 2020. Every participant took two doses of the BNT162b2 or mRNA-1273 vaccine. Measured with immunoSEQ multiplex PCR; TCRdb has only the in-frame clones, and not every one. Here the sample spans some 17,000 clones, just over 75% being singletons. The antigens for these receptors are not known. Sequencing used CD4+ T cells from PBMCs cultured with SARS-CoV-2 spike peptides, obtained after COVID-19 vaccination. The receptors derive from a human donor who had a prior SARS-CoV-2 infection.

This chain connects TRBV5-6 to TRBJ2-3; 15 bases are a match to TRBD2. Per the germline V gene, CDR1 is SGHDT and CDR2 is YYEEEE. CDR3 size: 19 residues. Trimming cost V 2 bases and J 8 bases; bases outside gene matches: 15. CDR3 amino acids: CASSLPLLGLAGGSSTQYF. DNA for the CDR3: TGTGCCAGCAGCTTACCCCTTCTGGGACTAGCGGGGGGTTCGAGTACGCAGTATTTT.

This clone was counted once. J is TRBJ2-2 and V is TRBV6-2 or TRBV6-3; the D is unclear. The CDR3 is 14 amino acids. Germline lookup yields CDR1 MNHEY and CDR2 SVGEGT. Trimming pared 2 bases from V and 4 bases from J, leaving 8 bases between. The CDR3 sequence: CASSYLSGTGELFF. In DNA, the CDR3 is TGTGCCAGCAGTTACCTATCTGGCACCGGGGAGCTGTTTTTT.

The chain employs TRBV27 and TRBJ1-1; unclear D gene. Trimming took off 7 bases at V and 2 bases at J, with 11 bases between the two ends. There are 13 residues in the CDR3. Germline V gene lookup returns CDR1 MNHEY and CDR2 SMNVEV (reference sequence). The CDR3 DNA is TGTGCCAGCAAACTGTACTTCAACACTGAAGCTTTCTTT. Its translation is CASKLYFNTEAFF.

V usage is TRBV21-1 and J usage is TRBJ1-2; no check of the table's D call, TRBD1, against the DNA was made. TRBV21-1 is termed a pseudogene. This CDR3 has 13 amino acids. The DNA for the CDR3 is TGTGCCAGCAGCAAAGAGACAGGGGATGGCTACACCTTC. Protein: CASSKETGDGYTF.

The V gene is TRBV6-5, the J gene TRBJ2-7; TRBD1 agrees at 7 bases. The trim removed 7 bases at V and 6 bases at J, leaving 15 bases unmatched. Germline assignment: CDR1 MNHEY and CDR2 SVGAGI. The length of the CDR3 is 15 residues. The DNA of the CDR3 is TGTGCCAGCACTTCGGGTCCGAGACAGGGCCTCGAGCAGTACTTC. Protein sequence: CASTSGPRQGLEQYF.

The chain links TRBV11-2 to TRBJ1-1; maybe TRBD1 (5 bases). Germline values: CDR1 SGHAT, CDR2 FQNNGV. V gave up 1 base and J gave up 5 bases, with 11 bases separating them. The CDR3 extends over 14 amino acids. The CDR3 reads CASSLVRGLTEAFF. The DNA for the CDR3 is TGTGCCAGCAGCTTAGTGCGGGGCTTGACTGAAGCTTTCTTT.

The chain links TRBV11-3 to TRBJ2-7, with D perhaps TRBD1 or TRBD2 (5 bases each). The CDR3 covers 15 residues. CDR1 SGHNT and CDR2 YENEEA come from the germline V gene. V lost 11 bases and J 0 bases, leaving 20 bases between the germline ends. The CDR3 coding sequence is TGTGCCGGACGGGGCCTCCCGGAGTGCTCCTACGAGCAGTACTTC. Translation gives CAGRGLPECSYEQYF.

This clone was observed a handful of times. The chain joins TRBV18 to TRBJ1-2; D not resolved. This CDR3 spans 12 amino acids. V shed 3 bases and J shed 14 bases, with 16 bases lying between them. Germline CDR1 KGHSH, CDR2 LQKENI. Written as DNA, the CDR3 is TGTGCCAGCTCACCCCTAACGGGCTCTTTAACCTTC. The encoded protein is CASSPLTGSLTF. The full variable domain, with the rest looked up from reference TRBV18 and TRBJ1-2, is NAGVMQNPRHLVRRRGQEARLRCSPMKGHSHVYWYRQLPEEGLKFMVYLQKENIIDESGMPKERFSAEFPKEGPSILRIQQVVRGDSAAYFCASSPLTGSLTFGSGTRLTVV.

J is TRBJ1-2 and V is TRBV5-4; D call uncertain. The V gene's germline CDR1 is SGHNT and CDR2 YYREEE (reference sequence). V was shortened by 5 bases and J by 6 bases, with 20 bases between the two germline ends. The CDR3 loop spans 15 amino acids. CDR3 residues: CASSSPYREPDGYTF. The CDR3 region has the DNA TGTGCCAGCAGTTCCCCCTATCGGGAACCCGATGGCTACACCTTC.

This chain joins TRBV7-6 and TRBJ2-2, with 8 bases identical to TRBD2. V gave up 3 bases and J gave up 5 bases; unmatched junction bases: 8. CDR3 length equals 16 residues. Per germline, CDR1 SGHVS and CDR2 FNYEAQ. CDR3 loop: CASSFPGGLGTGELFF. The DNA for the CDR3 is TGTGCCAGCAGCTTCCCGGGGGGGCTAGGGACCGGGGAGCTGTTTTTT.

This chain joins TRBV7-9 and TRBJ2-7; 10 bases fit TRBD2. CDR1 and CDR2 from the germline V gene are SEHNR and FQNEAQ (reference sequence). The CDR3 length is 15 residues. V shed 5 bases and J 7 bases; nucleotides not matched to a gene: 11. As DNA, the CDR3 is TGTGCCAGCAGCCGGGGCCTAGCGGGAGTTTTTGAGCAGTACTTC. This codes for CASSRGLAGVFEQYF.

The chain uses TRBV18 and TRBJ2-1, with 7 bases identical to TRBD2. V trimming: 0 bases; J trimming: 4 bases; junction bases outside the gene matches: 6. The germline V gene has CDR1 KGHSH and CDR2 LQKENI. The CDR3 extends over 16 amino acids. This CDR3 is CASSPPGGRVYNEQFF. The DNA for the CDR3 is TGTGCCAGCTCACCACCGGGCGGGAGAGTTTACAATGAGCAGTTCTTC.

The V gene is TRBV14, the J gene TRBJ1-4, with a tentative D call TRBD1 (5 bases). V was shortened by 1 base and J by 7 bases, with 13 bases between the two germline ends. CDR3 length: 15 amino acids. Germline loops: CDR1 SGHDN, CDR2 FVKESK. The CDR3 DNA sequence: TGTGCCAGCAGCCAAGCGCTCGGGGCCTCTGAAAAACTGTTTTTT. Translated: CASSQALGASEKLFF.

This rearrangement joins TRBV6-1 to TRBJ2-1, with 12 positions matching TRBD2. The trim removed 4 bases at V and 8 bases at J, leaving 9 bases unmatched. CDR1 is MNHNS and CDR2 is SASEGT in the germline V gene. The CDR3 is made up of 16 amino acids. The CDR3, as DNA: TGTGCCAGCAGTGTCCTAGCGGGGGGGCTTTATGATGAGCAGTTCTTC. Translation gives CASSVLAGGLYDEQFF.

The V call is TRBV4-1, the J call TRBJ2-2, with 9 bases aligning to TRBD2. J gave up 5 bases and V 5 bases, and 12 bases lay outside the gene matches. CDR1 MGHRA and CDR2 YSYEKL come from the germline V gene. CDR3 size: 17 residues. CDR3 sequence reads: CASSRQFSGGPTGELFF. CDR3 in DNA: TGCGCCAGCAGCAGGCAATTTAGCGGGGGCCCTACCGGGGAGCTGTTTTTT.

The V and J genes are TRBV5-8 and TRBJ1-1; 9 nucleotides agree with TRBD1. The CDR3 is 16 residues long. CDR1 and CDR2 from the germline V gene are SGHTS and YDEGEE. Trimming took 6 bases from V and 6 from J; bases not matched to a gene: 15. The CDR3 bases are TGTGCCAGCACATGGGACAGGGTCCTTCCTTTGGCTGAAGCTTTCTTT. Translated, it gives CASTWDRVLPLAEAFF.

This chain uses TRBV27 with TRBJ1-1, with a tentative D call TRBD1 (5 bases). Trimming pared 8 bases from V and 4 bases from J, leaving 14 bases between. The CDR3 has 13 residues. Germline loops: CDR1 MNHEY, CDR2 SMNVEV (reference sequence). Written as DNA, the CDR3 is TGTGCCAGCGGTCCGGGGGGAAGCACTGAAGCTTTCTTT. Residues: CASGPGGSTEAFF.

The J gene is TRBJ2-1, the V gene TRBV13; TRBD2 matches at 7 bases. Trimming took 5 bases from V and 3 from J; bases not matched to a gene: 19. CDR3 size: 19 residues. Germline loops: CDR1 PRHDT, CDR2 FYEKMQ (reference sequence). The CDR3 sequence: CASSPGLVGEPRSYNEQFF. The CDR3 nucleotides read TGTGCCAGCAGCCCTGGACTAGTGGGAGAACCCCGCAGCTACAATGAGCAGTTCTTC.

This clone was counted a few times. The J gene is TRBJ2-5, the V gene TRBV25-1; no clear D gene. V was clipped by 0 bases and J by 2 bases, with 7 bases between them. The V gene's germline CDR1 is MGHDK and CDR2 SYGVNS. This CDR3 is built from 14 residues. CDR3 sequence (DNA): TGTGCCAGCAGTGAATATGAAGGACAAGAGACCCAGTACTTC. It translates to CASSEYEGQETQYF. Combining the CDR3 with reference TRBV25-1 and TRBJ2-5 gives the whole variable domain EADIYQTPRYLVIGTGKKITLECSQTMGHDKMYWYQQDPGMELHLIHYSYGVNSTEKGDLSSESTVSRIRTEHFPLTLESARPSHTSQYLCASSEYEGQETQYFGPGTRLLVL.

The V gene is TRBV11-3, the J gene TRBJ2-1, with TRBD2 as a possible D gene (5 bases). The CDR3 has 15 residues. The germline V and J ends were trimmed by 3 bases and 3 bases, with 12 bases remaining between them. Germline lookup yields CDR1 SGHNT and CDR2 YENEEA. The CDR3 coding sequence is TGTGCCAGCAGCTTGGCGGGCCTCGACTACAATGAGCAGTTCTTC. Translation gives CASSLAGLDYNEQFF.

A few counts support this clone. The V and J genes are TRBV5-6 and TRBJ2-7; D is uncertain. This CDR3 region has 13 residues. V lost 2 bases and J lost 3, with 9 bases in between. The germline CDR1 and CDR2 sequences are SGHDT and YYEEEE. This CDR3 reads CASSFRVVYEQYF. The CDR3 DNA reads TGTGCCAGCAGCTTTAGGGTAGTCTACGAGCAGTACTTC.

The chain combines TRBV6-5 with TRBJ1-2; D is undetermined. Germline lookup yields CDR1 MNHEY and CDR2 SVGAGI. Deletions cut 9 bases from V and 0 bases from J, with 8 bases between. The CDR3 totals 12 residues. CDR3 sequence reads: CASSRPNYGYTF. The CDR3 nucleotides are TGTGCCAGTTCCCGGCCTAACTATGGCTACACCTTC.

With regard to this clone: The junction does not match germline at one end; this may be a read error. The chain joins TRBV7-7 to TRBJ2-1, with D possibly TRBD1 on 6 matching bases. The CDR3 loop spans 15 amino acids. Germline V lookup: CDR1 SSHAT, CDR2 FNYEAQ (reference sequence). The CDR3 region is CASSTLGASYNEQFF. CDR3 sequence (DNA): TGTGCTAGCAGCACACTGGGGGCCTCATACAATGAGCAGTTCTTC. The full variable domain, completed using reference TRBV7-7 and TRBJ2-1, is GAGVSQSPRYKVTKRGQDVTLRCDPISSHATLYWYQQALGQGPEFLTYFNYEAQPDKSGLPSDRFSAERPEGSISTLTIQRTEQRDSAMYRCASSTLGASYNEQFFGPGTRLTVL.

The chain has TRBV7-8 and TRBJ1-5; D not resolved. Germline V gene sequence: CDR1 SGHVS, CDR2 FQNEAQ. The CDR3 loop spans 15 amino acids. V was shortened by 1 base and J by 7 bases, with 14 bases between the two germline ends. CDR3 residues: CASSLVPGLGQPQHF. The CDR3 coding sequence is TGTGCCAGCAGCTTAGTCCCGGGTTTGGGGCAGCCCCAGCATTTT.